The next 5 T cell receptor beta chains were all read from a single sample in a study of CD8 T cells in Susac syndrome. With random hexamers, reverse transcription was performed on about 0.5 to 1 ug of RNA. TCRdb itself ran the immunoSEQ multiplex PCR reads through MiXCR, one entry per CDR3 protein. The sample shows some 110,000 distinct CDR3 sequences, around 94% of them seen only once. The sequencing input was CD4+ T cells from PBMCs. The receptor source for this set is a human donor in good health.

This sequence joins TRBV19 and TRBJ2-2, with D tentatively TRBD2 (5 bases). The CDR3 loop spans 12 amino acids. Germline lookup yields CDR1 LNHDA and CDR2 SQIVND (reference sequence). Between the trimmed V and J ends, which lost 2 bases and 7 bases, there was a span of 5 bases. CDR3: CASSIRDGELFF. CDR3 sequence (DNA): TGTGCCAGTAGTATACGGGACGGGGAGCTGTTTTTT.

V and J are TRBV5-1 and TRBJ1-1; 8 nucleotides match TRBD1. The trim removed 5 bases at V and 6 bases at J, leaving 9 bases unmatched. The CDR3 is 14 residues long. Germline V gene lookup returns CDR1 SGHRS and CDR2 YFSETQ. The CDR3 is CASSGTGGVAEAFF. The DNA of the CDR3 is TGCGCCAGCAGTGGGACAGGAGGAGTCGCTGAAGCTTTCTTT.

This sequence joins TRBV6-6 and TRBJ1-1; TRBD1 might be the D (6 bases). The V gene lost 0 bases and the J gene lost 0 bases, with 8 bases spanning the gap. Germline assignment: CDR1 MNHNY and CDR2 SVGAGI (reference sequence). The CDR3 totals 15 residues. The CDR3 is CASSYSQGLNTEAFF. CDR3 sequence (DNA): TGTGCCAGCAGTTACTCACAGGGATTGAACACTGAAGCTTTCTTT.

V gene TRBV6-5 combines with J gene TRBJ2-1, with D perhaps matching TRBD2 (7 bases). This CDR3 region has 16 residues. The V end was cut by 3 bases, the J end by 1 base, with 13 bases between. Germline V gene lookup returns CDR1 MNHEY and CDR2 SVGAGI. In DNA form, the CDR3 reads TGTGCCAGCAGTTATAGCAGGGGAGGGTCCTACAATGAGCAGTTCTTC. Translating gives CASSYSRGGSYNEQFF.

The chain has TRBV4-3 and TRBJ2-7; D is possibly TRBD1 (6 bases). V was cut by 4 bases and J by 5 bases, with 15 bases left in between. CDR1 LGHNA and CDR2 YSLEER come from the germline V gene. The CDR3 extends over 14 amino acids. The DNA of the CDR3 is TGCGCCAGCAGCCCCAGGGGATTAAGGAACGAGCAGTACTTC. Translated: CASSPRGLRNEQYF.